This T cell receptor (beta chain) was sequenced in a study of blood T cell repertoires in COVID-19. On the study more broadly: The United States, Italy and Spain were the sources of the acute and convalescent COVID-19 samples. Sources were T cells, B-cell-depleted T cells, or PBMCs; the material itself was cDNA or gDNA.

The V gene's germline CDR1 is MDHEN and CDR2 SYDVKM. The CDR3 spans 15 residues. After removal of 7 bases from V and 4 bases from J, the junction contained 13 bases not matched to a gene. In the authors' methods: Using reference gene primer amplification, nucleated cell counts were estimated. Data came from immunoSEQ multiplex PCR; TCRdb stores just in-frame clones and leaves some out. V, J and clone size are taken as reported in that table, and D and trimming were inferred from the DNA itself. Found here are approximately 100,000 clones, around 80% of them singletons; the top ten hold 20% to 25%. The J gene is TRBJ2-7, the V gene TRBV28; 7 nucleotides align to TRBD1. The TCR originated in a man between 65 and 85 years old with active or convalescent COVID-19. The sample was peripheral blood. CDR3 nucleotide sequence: TGTGCCAGCACCCTAGGGGGACAGAGTCTTTACGAGCAGTACTTC. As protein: CASTLGGQSLYEQYF.